The clone carrying this TCR beta chain occurred once. The CDR3 contains 15 residues. After removal of 3 bases from V and 0 bases from J, the junction contained 3 bases not matched to a gene. Germline V lookup: CDR1 SGHRS, CDR2 YFSETQ. This sample was taken from a study of blood T cell repertoires in COVID-19. Sequencing was performed with immunoSEQ multiplex PCR; in TCRdb, only in-frame clones are kept and a portion is missing. The sample includes some 300,000 clones, roughly 86% of them seen just once. The sequenced sample consisted of peripheral blood. The origin of this receptor is a man between 65 and 85 years old with acute or convalescent COVID-19. The V call is TRBV5-1, the J call TRBJ2-1; TRBD2 matches at 7 bases. The CDR3 loop reads CASSSLAGSYNEQFF. The DNA of the CDR3 is TGCGCCAGCAGCTCGTTAGCGGGCTCCTACAATGAGCAGTTCTTC.